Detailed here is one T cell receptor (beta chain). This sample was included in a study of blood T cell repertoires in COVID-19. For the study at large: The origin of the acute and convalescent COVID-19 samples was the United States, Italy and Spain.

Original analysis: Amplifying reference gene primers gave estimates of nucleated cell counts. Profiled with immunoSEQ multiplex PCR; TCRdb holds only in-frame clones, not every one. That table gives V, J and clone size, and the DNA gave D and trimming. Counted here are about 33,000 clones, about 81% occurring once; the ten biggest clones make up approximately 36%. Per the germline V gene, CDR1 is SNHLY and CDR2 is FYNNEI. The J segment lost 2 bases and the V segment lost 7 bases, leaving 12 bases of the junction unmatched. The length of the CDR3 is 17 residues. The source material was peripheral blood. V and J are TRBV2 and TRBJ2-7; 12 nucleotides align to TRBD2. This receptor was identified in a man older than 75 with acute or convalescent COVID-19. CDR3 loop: CASTLRASGGATYEQYF. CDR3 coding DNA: TGTGCCAGCACCCTACGGGCTAGCGGGGGGGCAACCTACGAGCAGTACTTC.